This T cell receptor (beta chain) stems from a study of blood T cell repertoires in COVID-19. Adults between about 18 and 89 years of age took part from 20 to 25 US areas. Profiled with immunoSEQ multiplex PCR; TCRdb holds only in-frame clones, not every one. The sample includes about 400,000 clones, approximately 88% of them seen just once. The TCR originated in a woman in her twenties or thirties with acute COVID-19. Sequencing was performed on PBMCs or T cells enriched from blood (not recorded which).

The chain's CDR3 is CAIERGRNTGELFF. The CDR3 coding sequence is TGTGCCATCGAGAGGGGGAGGAACACCGGGGAGCTGTTTTTT. The V and J genes are TRBV10-3 and TRBJ2-2, with a possible D match to TRBD1 (6 bases). Germline V CDR1 and CDR2: ENHRY, SYGVKD. The CDR3 spans 14 residues. Deletions cut 8 bases from V and 1 base from J, with 11 bases between.